This T cell receptor (beta chain) derives from a study of control samples from healthy donors and cancer patients. Assay: immunoSEQ multiplex PCR; the TCRdb copy retains only in-frame clones and omits some. The sample has 60,000 to 95,000 clones; roughly 82% are singletons. V lost 3 bases, J lost 5 bases, and 6 bases stayed unmatched. The germline gives CDR1 SEHNR, CDR2 FQNEAQ (reference sequence). There are 14 residues in the CDR3. This receptor was identified in a man over 45 in good health. This chain joins TRBV7-9 and TRBJ2-7; 8 nucleotides agree with TRBD1. What was sequenced was blood. As DNA, the CDR3 is TGTGCCAGCAGCTTCGGACAGGGCGGTGACGAGCAGTACTTC. As protein: CASSFGQGGDEQYF.